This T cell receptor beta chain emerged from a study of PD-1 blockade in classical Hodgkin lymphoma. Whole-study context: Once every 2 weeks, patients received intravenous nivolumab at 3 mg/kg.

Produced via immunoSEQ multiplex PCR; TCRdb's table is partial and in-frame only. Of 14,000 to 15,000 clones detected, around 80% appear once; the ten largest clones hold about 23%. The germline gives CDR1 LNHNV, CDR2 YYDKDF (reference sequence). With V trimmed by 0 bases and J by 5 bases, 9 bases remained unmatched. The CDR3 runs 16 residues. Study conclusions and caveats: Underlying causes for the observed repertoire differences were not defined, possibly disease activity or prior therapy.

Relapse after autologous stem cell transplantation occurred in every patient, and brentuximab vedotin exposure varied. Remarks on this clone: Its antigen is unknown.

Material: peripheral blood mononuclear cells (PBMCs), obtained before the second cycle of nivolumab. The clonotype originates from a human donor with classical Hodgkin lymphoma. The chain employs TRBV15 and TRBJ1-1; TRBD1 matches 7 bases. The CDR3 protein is CATSRDRERGLTEAFF. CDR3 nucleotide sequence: TGTGCCACCAGCAGAGATCGGGAAAGGGGGCTGACTGAAGCTTTCTTT.